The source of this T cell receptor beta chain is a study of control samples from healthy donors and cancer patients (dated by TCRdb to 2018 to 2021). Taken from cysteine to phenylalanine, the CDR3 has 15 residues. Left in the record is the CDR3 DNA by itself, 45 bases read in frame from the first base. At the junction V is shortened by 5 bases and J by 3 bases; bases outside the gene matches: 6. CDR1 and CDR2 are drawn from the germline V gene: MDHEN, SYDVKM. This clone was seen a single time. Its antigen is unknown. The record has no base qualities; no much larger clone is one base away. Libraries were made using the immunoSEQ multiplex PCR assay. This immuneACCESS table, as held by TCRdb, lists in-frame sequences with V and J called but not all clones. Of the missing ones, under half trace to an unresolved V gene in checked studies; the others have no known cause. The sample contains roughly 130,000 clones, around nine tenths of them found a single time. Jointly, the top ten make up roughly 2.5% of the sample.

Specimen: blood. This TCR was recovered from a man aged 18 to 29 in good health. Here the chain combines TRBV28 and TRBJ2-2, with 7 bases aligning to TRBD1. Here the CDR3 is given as CASSLATGDTGELFF. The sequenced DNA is TGTGCCAGCAGTCTAGCAACAGGGGACACCGGGGAGCTGTTTTTT.